The rows below give T cell receptor beta chains drawn from one sample of a study of PD-1 blockade in classical Hodgkin lymphoma. Measured with immunoSEQ multiplex PCR; TCRdb has only the in-frame clones, and not every one. The repertoire holds about 39,000 clones, 75% to 85% seen once, with 9.8% in the top ten. This material consisted of peripheral blood mononuclear cells (PBMCs), taken before the fourth cycle of nivolumab. Every receptor here comes from a human donor with classical Hodgkin lymphoma. Each CDR3 is given with its conserved first and last residue. A D gene is named only where the DNA matches it firmly. Size values are once, few and many counts, or a class for expanded clones, and some rows have none.

CASSLVQRGRSGELFF	TGCGCCAGCAGCTTGGTCCAGCGGGGCCGGTCCGGGGAGCTGTTTTTT	16	-	TRBJ2-2	TRBV5-1	TRBD2
CASQRTGIRETQYF	TGCGCCAGCCAGAGGACAGGGATTAGGGAGACCCAGTACTTC	14	-	TRBJ2-5	TRBV5-1	TRBD1
CASSRLLHSNQPQHF	TGTGCCAGCAGCCGACTCCTACATAGCAATCAGCCCCAGCATTTT	15	-	TRBJ1-5	TRBV5-8	-
CASSLAIGDRSTDTQYF	TGCGCCAGCAGCTTGGCCATAGGTGACAGGAGCACAGATACGCAGTATTTT	17	-	TRBJ2-3	TRBV5-1	-
CASSQIAGGITDTQYF	TGCGCCAGCAGCCAAATAGCGGGGGGGATCACAGATACGCAGTATTTT	16	-	TRBJ2-3	TRBV4-3	TRBD2
CASSLAVVRGPSGANVLTF	TGTGCCAGCAGCTTAGCGGTTGTCAGGGGACCGTCTGGGGCCAACGTCCTGACTTTC	19	once	TRBJ2-6	TRBV7-2	-
CASSYIGSRKYEQYF	TGTGCCAGCAGTTATATTGGCAGTAGGAAATACGAGCAGTACTTC	15	-	TRBJ2-7	TRBV6-5	-
CASSTGTRNAGEQFF	TGTGCCAGCAGCACCGGGACTAGGAACGCCGGTGAGCAGTTCTTC	15	-	TRBJ2-1	TRBV7-2	TRBD2
CASSLDRGLGGYTF	TGTGCCAGCAGCTTAGACAGGGGCCTAGGTGGCTACACCTTC	14	few	TRBJ1-2	TRBV7-2	TRBD1
CASTAGTRGYTF	TGTGCCAGCACCGCGGGTACGAGGGGCTACACCTTC	12	-	TRBJ1-2	TRBV7-9	-
CASSSRSGVSPYEQYF	TGTGCCAGCAGCTCACGGTCGGGGGTTTCTCCCTACGAGCAGTACTTC	16	-	TRBJ2-7	TRBV9	-
CAWSHQGAWGYTF	TGTGCCTGGAGTCATCAGGGGGCCTGGGGCTACACCTTC	13	-	TRBJ1-2	TRBV30	TRBD1
CASSIIPGGLTDTQYF	TGTGCCAGTAGTATTATCCCAGGGGGCCTCACAGATACGCAGTATTTT	16	-	TRBJ2-3	TRBV19	TRBD1
CASSYDTEAFF	TGTGCCAGCAGTTACGACACTGAAGCTTTCTTT	11	-	TRBJ1-1	TRBV6-5	-
CASSLSVGSNTEAFF	TGTGCCAGCAGCTTAAGTGTTGGGTCGAACACTGAAGCTTTCTTT	15	-	TRBJ1-1	TRBV7-2	-
CASSTTGVYGYTF	TGCGCCAGCAGCACAACCGGGGTCTATGGCTACACCTTC	13	-	TRBJ1-2	TRBV5-1	-
CASRRGAKNIQYF	TGTGCCAGTAGGAGGGGTGCAAAAAACATTCAGTACTTC	13	-	TRBJ2-4	TRBV19	-
CASREQGVINEKLFF	TGCGCCAGCAGGGAACAGGGGGTAATTAACGAAAAACTGTTTTTT	15	few	TRBJ1-4	TRBV5-1	TRBD1
CASTRTPGQRNEKLFF	TGTGCCAGCACCCGGACTCCGGGACAGCGTAATGAAAAACTGTTTTTT	16	-	TRBJ1-4	TRBV6-6	TRBD1
CATSPGTTGYGYTF	TGTGCGACCAGCCCCGGGACAACAGGCTATGGCTACACCTTC	14	-	TRBJ1-2	TRBV30	-
CASSQDRVRGRDEQYF	TGCGCCAGCAGCCAAGATCGCGTCAGGGGGCGCGACGAGCAGTACTTC	16	-	TRBJ2-7	TRBV4-1	TRBD1
CASSLRGQGNTEAFF	TGTGCCAGCAGCTTAAGGGGACAAGGGAACACTGAAGCTTTCTTT	15	-	TRBJ1-1	TRBV11-1	-
CASSYSPGYNSPLHF	TGTGCCAGCAGTTACTCGCCGGGATATAATTCACCCCTCCACTTT	15	-	TRBJ1-6	TRBV6-5	-
CASSLGQGIYNEQFF	TGTGCCAGCAGCTTGGGACAGGGGATCTACAATGAGCAGTTCTTC	15	-	TRBJ2-1	TRBV6-5	TRBD1
CASSQEQSRMSFF	TGTGCCAGCAGCCAAGAACAGTCACGCATGTCTTTCTTT	13	-	TRBJ1-1	TRBV14	-
CASSPSSFSSSGNTIYF	TGTGCCAGCAGCCCGTCCTCTTTTTCGAGCTCTGGAAACACCATATATTTT	17	-	TRBJ1-3	TRBV7-9	-
CSVGGAGNEKLFF	TGCAGCGTTGGAGGGGCGGGTAATGAAAAACTGTTTTTT	13	-	TRBJ1-4	TRBV29-1	-
CASSLESRYEQYF	TGTGCCAGCAGTTTGGAGTCGAGGTACGAGCAGTACTTC	13	-	TRBJ2-7	TRBV28	-
CASSPMAVGLNYGYTF	TGTGCCAGCAGCCCGATGGCCGTCGGCCTTAACTATGGCTACACCTTC	16	-	TRBJ1-2	TRBV11-2	-
CASNRLAGGRGNEQFF	TGTGCCAGCAACCGACTAGCGGGGGGCCGGGGCAATGAGCAGTTCTTC	16	-	TRBJ2-1	TRBV27	TRBD2
CATKGRLYSVNQPQHF	TGTGCCACTAAGGGACGGCTCTATAGTGTCAATCAGCCCCAGCATTTT	16	-	TRBJ1-5	TRBV28	-
CASSHQDRGLAGELFF	TGTGCCAGCAGCCACCAGGACAGGGGCCTTGCCGGGGAGCTGTTTTTT	16	-	TRBJ2-2	TRBV5-8	TRBD1
CASSYGGPEAFF	TGTGCCAGCAGTTACGGGGGTCCTGAAGCTTTCTTT	12	-	TRBJ1-1	TRBV6-5	-
CASSVGDHLGTDTQYF	TGTGCCAGCAGCGTAGGCGACCACCTGGGCACAGATACGCAGTATTTT	16	-	TRBJ2-3	TRBV9	-
CASSGPPDGPFSYSNQPQHF	TGTGCCAGCAGCGGACCTCCAGATGGCCCTTTTTCCTATAGCAATCAGCCCCAGCATTTT	20	-	TRBJ1-5	TRBV21-1	-
CASGKGGQNTDTQYF	TGTGCCAGCGGAAAGGGGGGGCAGAACACAGATACGCAGTATTTT	15	-	TRBJ2-3	TRBV19	-
CASSLTGGEETQYF	TGTGCCAGCAGCCTAACGGGGGGTGAAGAGACCCAGTACTTC	14	-	TRBJ2-5	TRBV7-2	TRBD2
CASSQPPGTGSEKLFF	TGCGCCAGCAGCCAACCCCCCGGGACAGGGTCGGAAAAACTGTTTTTT	16	-	TRBJ1-4	TRBV4-3	TRBD1
CSVEKGMTGGREKLFF	TGCAGCGTGGAAAAAGGAATGACAGGGGGTCGGGAAAAACTGTTTTTT	16	-	TRBJ1-4	TRBV29-1	TRBD1
CASSFSTEAFF	TGTGCCAGCAGCTTCTCCACTGAAGCTTTCTTT	11	-	TRBJ1-1	TRBV5-6	-
CASSQSGTQYF	TGCGCCAGCAGCCAATCCGGCACGCAGTATTTT	11	-	TRBJ2-3	TRBV4-1	-
CASSLNSADTQYF	TGTGCCAGCAGCTTAAACTCGGCAGATACGCAGTATTTT	13	-	TRBJ2-3	TRBV7-2	-
CATNNFGRSGSSYNEQFF	TGTGCCACCAATAATTTCGGACGGTCTGGGAGCTCCTACAATGAGCAGTTCTTC	18	once	TRBJ2-1	TRBV27	-
CASSVLYDAGEQYF	TGTGCCAGCAGCGTGTTGTACGACGCCGGTGAGCAGTACTTC	14	-	TRBJ2-7	TRBV9	-
CASSSRPLTLFASSYEQYF	TGTGCCAGCAGCTCGAGACCCTTGACCCTCTTTGCCAGCTCCTACGAGCAGTACTTC	19	-	TRBJ2-7	TRBV7-6	-
CASSESAFLYEQYF	TGTGCCAGCAGTGAATCTGCGTTTTTGTACGAGCAGTACTTC	14	-	TRBJ2-7	TRBV2	-
CASSLTGDSTDTQYF	TGTGCCAGCAGCTTGACGGGGGACAGCACAGATACGCAGTATTTT	15	-	TRBJ2-3	TRBV5-6	-
CASSILEAGSTGELFF	TGTGCCAGTAGTATCCTGGAGGCAGGGTCCACCGGGGAGCTGTTTTTT	16	-	TRBJ2-2	TRBV19	-
CASSFGLAGMREQFF	TGTGCCAGCAGCTTCGGCCTCGCGGGAATGAGAGAGCAGTTCTTC	15	-	TRBJ2-1	TRBV11-1	-
CASSLFSGTNNEQFF	TGTGCCAGCAGCTTATTTTCTGGGACAAACAATGAGCAGTTCTTC	15	once	TRBJ2-1	TRBV7-8	-
CASSGTGGLLGTYNEQFF	TGTGCCAGTTCCGGAACAGGGGGTCTTTTGGGCACCTACAATGAGCAGTTCTTC	18	-	TRBJ2-1	TRBV19	TRBD1
CASSPQPGTEAFF	TGCGCCAGCAGTCCACAGCCAGGGACTGAAGCTTTCTTT	13	-	TRBJ1-1	TRBV10-1	-
CSVAGTATPSGNTIYF	TGCAGCGTCGCCGGGACAGCGACGCCCTCTGGAAACACCATATATTTT	16	-	TRBJ1-3	TRBV29-1	TRBD1